Only a few counts were recorded for the clone carrying this TCR beta chain. Its specificity is not known. This entry belongs to a study of cytomegalovirus exposure and HLA in healthy donors. Study details: Prior work identified under 130 million unique TCR beta sequences in roughly 190 million T cells. Study findings and constraints: Previously analyzed data showed that most TCR beta V segments were productive at a frequency of about 87% or about 30%. Altogether, 150 or so TCR beta chains were recorded as cytomegalovirus-associated.

With 60 Vbeta and 13 Jbeta primers, the PCR was carried out. The protocol was immunoSEQ multiplex PCR, while the TCRdb copy is restricted to in-frame clones and leaves out a portion. The sample includes about 200,000 clones, approximately 11% of them seen just once. The germline gives CDR1 MNHEY, CDR2 SVGAGI. This CDR3 region has 13 residues. V was clipped by 5 bases and J by 13 bases, with 15 bases between them. The receptor was isolated from a man between 50 and 59 years old in good health and CMV-seropositive. V usage is TRBV6-5 and J usage is TRBJ1-6; no reliable D call. The sequencing sample was made of PBMCs. CDR3 DNA sequence: TGTGCCAGCAGTACCACTATCGGCATGCCCCTCCACTTT. Its protein is CASSTTIGMPLHF.